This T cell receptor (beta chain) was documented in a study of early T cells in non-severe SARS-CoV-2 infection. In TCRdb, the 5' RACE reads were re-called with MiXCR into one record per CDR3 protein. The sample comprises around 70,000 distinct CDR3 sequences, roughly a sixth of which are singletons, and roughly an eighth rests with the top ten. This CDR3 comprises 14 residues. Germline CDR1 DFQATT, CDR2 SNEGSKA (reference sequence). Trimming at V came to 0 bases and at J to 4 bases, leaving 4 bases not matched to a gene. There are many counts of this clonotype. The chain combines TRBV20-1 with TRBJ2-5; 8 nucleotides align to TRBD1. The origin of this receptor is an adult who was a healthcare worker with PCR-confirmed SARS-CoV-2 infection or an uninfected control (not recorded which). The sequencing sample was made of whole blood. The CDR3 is CSAREGRGRETQYF. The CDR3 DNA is TGCAGTGCTAGAGAGGGCAGGGGGCGAGAGACCCAGTACTTC.